This T cell receptor (beta chain) was found in a study of neurological immune-mediated disorders (dated by TCRdb to the late 2010s). Concerning the study at large: The study compared peripheral blood TCR-beta repertoires of HTLV-I-associated myelopathy (HAM/TSP) patients, multiple sclerosis patients and healthy controls using UMI-based sequencing. The roughly 100 TCR-beta libraries covered PBMC samples along with longitudinal samples, technical triplicates, and paired sorted CD4+ and CD8+ T-cell subsets. Of the approximately 65 subjects in the cohort, about 14 were HAM/TSP patients, about 35 were multiple sclerosis patients, and 20 were healthy controls.

The CDR3 numbers 21 residues from cysteine through phenylalanine. Only CDR3 DNA is held: 63 bases, read in frame from base 1. CDR1 is given as MGHRA and CDR2 as YSYEKL, both from the germline V gene. Compared with germline, V lacks 0 bases and J lacks 0 bases; bases without a gene match: 10. cDNA synthesis used template-switch 5'RACE with a primer carrying a 10-nucleotide random unique molecular identifier tagging each TCR transcript. Over 190 million TCR-beta sequences, covering 15-18 subjects, were produced in each sequencing run. The RNeasy kit was used for extraction of total RNA. The KAPA Real-time Library Amplification kit was used to amplify TCR-beta VDJ regions with primers for the TCR constant region and the 5'RACE anchor. A first PCR added sample indexes and Illumina adaptors, after which a second PCR increased the library yield. After purification with Ampure beads, the TCR product of roughly 650 bp was size-selected on a 2% E-gel SizeSelection system. Before pooling, libraries had their quality checked on a Bioanalyzer, their concentration measured with Qubit, and their quantity determined with the Kapa Library Quantification kit. Libraries were sequenced paired-end 2 x 150 bp on an Illumina HiSeq 2500. To increase sequence diversity, roughly 24-31% phiX was spiked into each library pool. As for the original processing: Quality-filtered reads were processed with the UMI-based MiGEC pipeline, which removed over 75% of raw TCR sequences during error correction. IMGT germline references were used for alignment of VDJ genes, and clonotypes were defined by a unique CDR3 amino acid sequence together with V-J genes. Clonal expansion, Shannon diversity and CDR3 relatedness (CalcPairwiseDistances, ClusterSamples) were evaluated with VDJtools, and phylogenetic trees were built with CLCbio workbench. Clones with at least 8 unique UMIs were defined as expanded, with this threshold being based on coefficient-of-variation modelling across technical triplicates. Starting from the raw public reads, TCRdb applied fastp trimming at Q25, assembled clones with MiXCR and retained in-frame beta chains. Each entry merges the rows of one CDR3 protein and shows their most common DNA and genes. TCRdb's processing, not the study's, gives the V and J calls here. The sample table records 72,000 or so distinct CDR3 sequences; approximately 17% of these occur just once. The top ten constitute approximately 15% of the sample.

This clonotype came up many times. Its specific antigen is unknown. No qualities accompany the bases; no much larger clone lies one base away. Points the paper makes about the study in general: TCR clonal expansion was highest in HAM/TSP patients and lowest in MS patients, with MS patients falling below even healthy controls. No identical CDR3 amino acid sequences were shared among expanded clones across subjects, suggesting private TCR-beta repertoires in all groups.

Healthy controls were blood bank volunteers in Maryland, USA. For unsorted PBMC libraries, 2 million PBMCs were used after storage in RNAlater at -80 degrees C until RNA extraction. Peripheral blood underwent Ficoll-Hypaque density gradient centrifugation to isolate PBMCs, which were then cryopreserved in liquid nitrogen. Material for sequencing was PBMCs. The chain is made from TRBV4-1 and TRBJ2-1, with 14 bases in between that match TRBD2. This sequence originates from a woman aged 40 to 49 in good health. The nucleotide sequence is given as TGCGCCAGCAGCCAAGATCCGGGACTAGCGGGGGCCGTAAGCTCCTACAATGAGCAGTTCTTC. The encoded protein is CASSQDPGLAGAVSSYNEQFF.